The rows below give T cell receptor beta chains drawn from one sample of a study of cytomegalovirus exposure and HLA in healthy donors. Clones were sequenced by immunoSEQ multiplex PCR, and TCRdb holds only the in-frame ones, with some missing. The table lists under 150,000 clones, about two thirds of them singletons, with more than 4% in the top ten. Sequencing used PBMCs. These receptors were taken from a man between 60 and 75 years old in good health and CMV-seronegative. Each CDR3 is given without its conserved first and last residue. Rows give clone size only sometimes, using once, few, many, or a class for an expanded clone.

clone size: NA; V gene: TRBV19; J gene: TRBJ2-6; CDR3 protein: ASRQGFGANVLT
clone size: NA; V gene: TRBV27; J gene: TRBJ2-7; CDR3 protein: ASRVTGAYEQY
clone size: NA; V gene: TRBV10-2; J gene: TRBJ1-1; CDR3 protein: ASSRGASEAF
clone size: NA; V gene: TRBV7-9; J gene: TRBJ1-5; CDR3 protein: ASSDYSGNQPQH
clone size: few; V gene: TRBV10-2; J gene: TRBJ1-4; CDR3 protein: ASSEGQGDEKLF
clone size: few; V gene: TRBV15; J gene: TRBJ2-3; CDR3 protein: ATSRDRAGLGAQY
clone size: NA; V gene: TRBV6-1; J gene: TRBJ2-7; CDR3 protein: ASKKGDFYEQY
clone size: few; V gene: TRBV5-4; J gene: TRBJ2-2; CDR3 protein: ASSPGPSGELF
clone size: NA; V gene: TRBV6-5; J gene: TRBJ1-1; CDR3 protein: ASIPGGPNTEAF
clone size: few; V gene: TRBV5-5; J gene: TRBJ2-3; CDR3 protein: ASSFVLAGVTDTQY
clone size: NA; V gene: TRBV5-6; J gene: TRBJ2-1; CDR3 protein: ASSRPGLAGLSSYNEQF
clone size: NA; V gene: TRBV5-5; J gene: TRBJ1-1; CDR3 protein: ASSDGTAVNTEAF
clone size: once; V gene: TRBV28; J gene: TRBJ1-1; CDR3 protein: ASSSRTGSTEAF
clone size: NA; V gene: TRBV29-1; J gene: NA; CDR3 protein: SVEGWAGGAYEQY
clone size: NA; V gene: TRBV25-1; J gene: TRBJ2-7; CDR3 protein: ASSVTGGRSYEQY
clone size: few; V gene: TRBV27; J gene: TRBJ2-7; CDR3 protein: ASSPSRGLASTYEQY
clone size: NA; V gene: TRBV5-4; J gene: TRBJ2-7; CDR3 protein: ASSSTGSSYEQY
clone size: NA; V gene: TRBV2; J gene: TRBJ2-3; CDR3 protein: ASKLSGNTDTQY
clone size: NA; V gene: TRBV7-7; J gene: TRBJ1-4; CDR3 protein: ASSLGSNEKLF
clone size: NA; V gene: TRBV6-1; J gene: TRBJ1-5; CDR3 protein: ASSSLGQANQPQH
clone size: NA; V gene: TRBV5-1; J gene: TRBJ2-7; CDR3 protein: ASSSTSGATYEQY
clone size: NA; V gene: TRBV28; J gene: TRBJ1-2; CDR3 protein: ASTQGGSYGYT
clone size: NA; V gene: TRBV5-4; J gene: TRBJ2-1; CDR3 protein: ASSLKLAGAYNEQF
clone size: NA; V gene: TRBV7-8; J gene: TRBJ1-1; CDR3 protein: ASSSNRGNTEAF
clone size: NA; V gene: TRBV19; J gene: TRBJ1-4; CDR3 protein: ASMAGDEKLF
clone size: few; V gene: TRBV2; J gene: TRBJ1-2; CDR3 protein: ASSEAPIGRGIYGYT
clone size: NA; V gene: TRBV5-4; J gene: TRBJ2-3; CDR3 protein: ASSPSLGTSGSTDTQY
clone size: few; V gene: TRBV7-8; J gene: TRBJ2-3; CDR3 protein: ASSWGVRDSPSTDTQY
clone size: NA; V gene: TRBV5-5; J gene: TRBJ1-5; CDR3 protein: ASSLDSNQPQH
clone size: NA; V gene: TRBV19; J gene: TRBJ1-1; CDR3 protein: ASSLKDRGLIENTEAF
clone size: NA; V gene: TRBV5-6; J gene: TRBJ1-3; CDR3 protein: ASCKIQECSGNTIY
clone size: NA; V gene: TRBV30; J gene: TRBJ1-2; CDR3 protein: AWRDRANYGYT